This T cell receptor beta chain was captured by sequencing in a study of OX40 agonist ivuxolimab in advanced cancers. Overall study: Antecedent anti-PD-1, anti-PD-L1 or anti-CTLA-4 therapy was permissible, with approximately 44% having received some. Regarding the study as a whole: With doses of 0.1 to 3.0 mg/kg, CD4+ and CD8+ blood T cells had undergone clonal expansion by week 6.

In this sample, this clone turned up once. The antigen is undetermined. V lost 6 bases, J lost 3 bases, and 19 bases lay in between. The CDR3 spans 16 residues. CDR1 is SGHAT, CDR2 FQNNGV, per germline. Excluded were patients having autoimmune disease history or systemic immunosuppression. Sequenced by immunoSEQ multiplex PCR; TCRdb stores in-frame clones only, minus some. The sample shows over 30,000 clones, over 80% of them seen only once. The V and J genes are TRBV11-2 and TRBJ2-3; possible D gene TRBD2, 6 bases. Specimen: CD4+ or CD8+ T cells sorted from blood, collected in a trial of the OX40 agonist ivuxolimab. This receptor was taken from an adult with an advanced solid tumor such as melanoma, head and neck, liver or kidney cancer. The CDR3 reads CASSPPWWDSTDTQYF. The CDR3 nucleotides are TGTGCCAGCAGTCCGCCATGGTGGGACTCAACAGATACGCAGTATTTT.